The 16 T cell receptor beta chains below come from one sample, sequenced in a study of blood T cell repertoires in COVID-19. Profiling relied on immunoSEQ multiplex PCR, and the TCRdb table lists in-frame clones only, not all of them. The sample lists 350,000 or so clones; less than 90% were seen once. Sequencing was done on a sample of PBMCs or T cells enriched from blood (not recorded which). Receptor source: a woman under 40 who had recovered from COVID-19.

The rearrangement uses TRBV5-1 and TRBJ1-2, with TRBD1 matching over 10 bases. V lost 4 bases, J lost 8 bases, and 11 bases stayed unmatched. Looked up from germline, CDR1 is SGHRS and CDR2 is YFSETQ. There are 15 residues in the CDR3. CDR3 sequence reads: CASSVKTGGRQGYTF. The CDR3, as DNA: TGCGCCAGCAGCGTAAAGACAGGGGGCAGACAAGGCTACACCTTC.

CDR3 in amino acids: CASSRGIQPQHF. The DNA for the CDR3 is TGTGCCAGCAGCAGGGGGATCCAGCCCCAGCATTTT. The chain combines TRBV12-3 or TRBV12-4 with TRBJ1-5; TRBD1 agrees at 7 bases. This CDR3 has 12 amino acids. Trimming at V came to 6 bases and at J to 7 bases, leaving 3 bases not matched to a gene.

Turning to this clone: Distinct nucleotide sequences in the sample also encode this CDR3. The chain employs TRBV7-2 and TRBJ1-2; 9 nucleotides align to TRBD1. This CDR3 has 14 residues. Germline-derived CDR1 and CDR2 are SGHTA and FQGNSA. V trimming: 5 bases; J trimming: 2 bases; junction bases outside the gene matches: 3. The CDR3 nucleotides read TGTGCCAGCAGCCCCGGACAGGGGAACTATGGCTACACCTTC. It is translated as CASSPGQGNYGYTF.

The J gene is TRBJ2-5, the V gene TRBV18; TRBD2 agrees at 7 bases. This CDR3 has 14 residues. With 6 bases clipped from V and 2 bases from J, the junction kept 6 bases outside the gene matches. Germline CDR1 is KGHSH and CDR2 is LQKENI. The CDR3 DNA sequence: TGTGCCAGCTCCCCCGGGACTACACAAGAGACCCAGTACTTC. Translation: CASSPGTTQETQYF.

The chain combines TRBV7-2 with TRBJ1-1; possibly TRBD1 for D (5 bases). The CDR3 is made up of 14 amino acids. V lost 1 base to trimming and J lost 11 bases, with 17 bases between them. In germline, CDR1 is SGHTA, CDR2 FQGNSA. The CDR3 nucleotides are TGTGCCAGCAGCTTAGAGCAGGGATCCGGCGGTGCTTTCTTT. This translates into CASSLEQGSGGAFF.

This chain links TRBV28 with TRBJ1-1, with D perhaps TRBD1 (6 bases). The CDR3 extends over 13 amino acids. Germline V gives CDR1 MDHEN, CDR2 SYDVKM. The germline V and J ends were trimmed by 3 bases and 7 bases, with 12 bases remaining between them. The CDR3 loop is CASSFGQSHEAFF. DNA of the CDR3: TGTGCCAGCAGTTTCGGACAGTCCCATGAAGCTTTCTTT.

The rearrangement links TRBV6-5 to TRBJ1-3; D ambiguous. The germline gives CDR1 MNHEY, CDR2 SVGAGI. This CDR3 has 13 residues. Trimming shortened V by 8 bases and J by 0 bases, and 8 bases separated the two germline ends. The CDR3 nucleotides are TGTGCCAGCCGGTCCCGCTCTGGAAACACCATATATTTT. Its translation: CASRSRSGNTIYF.

The chain recombines TRBV28 with TRBJ1-1; D is unresolved. The germline V gene encodes CDR1 MDHEN and CDR2 SYDVKM. With 4 bases removed from V and 0 bases from J, the gap between germline ends came to 6 bases. The CDR3 runs 13 residues. CDR3 nucleotides: TGTGCCAGCAGTTCCGGGATGAACACTGAAGCTTTCTTT. Its protein product is CASSSGMNTEAFF.

The rearrangement uses TRBV11-2 and TRBJ2-1; 9 bases agree with TRBD2. The J segment lost 7 bases and the V segment lost 5 bases, leaving 0 bases of the junction unmatched. Per the germline V gene, CDR1 is SGHAT and CDR2 is FQNNGV. The CDR3 totals 12 residues. CDR3 sequence: CASSLAGNEQFF. CDR3 DNA: TGTGCCAGCAGCCTAGCGGGAAATGAGCAGTTCTTC.

This clone was found many times. The V and J genes are TRBV5-6 and TRBJ1-4; 10 bases map to TRBD1. This CDR3 is built from 15 residues. The junction had 6 bases not matched to a gene; V was cut back by 4 bases and J by 6 bases. In germline, CDR1 is SGHDT, CDR2 YYEEEE. CDR3 sequence reads: CASSADRGRDEKLFF. CDR3 sequence (DNA): TGTGCCAGCAGCGCTGACAGGGGGCGGGATGAAAAACTGTTTTTT.

A few counts support this clone. The V gene is TRBV4-1, the J gene TRBJ1-6, with D perhaps TRBD1 (5 bases). V dropped 0 bases and J dropped 10 bases, with 10 bases sitting between them. CDR3 size: 14 residues. Germline loops: CDR1 MGHRA, CDR2 YSYEKL. CDR3: CASSQEPGNSPLHF. CDR3 nucleotides: TGCGCCAGCAGCCAAGAGCCAGGGAACTCACCCCTCCACTTT.

The J gene is TRBJ1-5, the V gene TRBV27; TRBD1 aligns across 10 bases. V lost 5 bases, J lost 0 bases, and 16 bases stayed unmatched. This CDR3 contains 20 residues. Germline CDR1 is MNHEY and CDR2 is SMNVEV (reference sequence). The CDR3 region has the DNA TGTGCCAGCAGTCGAACCGGGACAGGGGAGAGTATATTTAGCAATCAGCCCCAGCATTTT. Translated, it gives CASSRTGTGESIFSNQPQHF.

The rearrangement joins TRBV29-1 to TRBJ1-1; tentatively, D is TRBD1 (6 bases). The V end was cut by 6 bases, the J end by 3 bases, with 17 bases between. Germline V gene lookup returns CDR1 SQVTM and CDR2 ANQGSEA. The CDR3 extends over 14 amino acids. CDR3 region: CSVERGAGDTEAFF. The CDR3 bases are TGCAGCGTCGAACGGGGGGCGGGTGACACTGAAGCTTTCTTT.

Regarding this clone: This specimen includes other DNA sequences encoding the same CDR3. The rearrangement joins TRBV7-8 to TRBJ1-5; 7 nucleotides align to TRBD1. CDR3 length: 13 residues. Germline V CDR1 and CDR2: SGHVS, FQNEAQ. Trimming removed 6 bases from V and 2 bases from J; junction bases left unmatched: 1. CDR3 in DNA: TGTGCCAGCAGTGGGACAGGCAATCAGCCCCAGCATTTT. It encodes CASSGTGNQPQHF.

This chain uses TRBV5-4 with TRBJ1-2; D perhaps matches TRBD1 (6 bases). Germline CDR1 is SGHNT and CDR2 is YYREEE (reference sequence). The CDR3 loop spans 14 amino acids. V lost 4 bases and J 7 bases, leaving 17 bases between the germline ends. CDR3 nucleotide sequence: TGTGCCAGCAGCCCTACAGGACAGTCGGGTGGCTACACCTTC. Protein: CASSPTGQSGGYTF.

CDR3 bases: TGTGCCAGCAGTTCGCGGGGGGTCGGTCGTGTTACGCAGTATTTT. Protein: CASSSRGVGRVTQYF. The chain uses TRBV27 and TRBJ2-3, with TRBD2 identical over 8 bases. The CDR3 runs to 15 residues. CDR1 MNHEY and CDR2 SMNVEV come from the germline V gene (reference sequence). Unmatched junction bases numbered 11, after V lost 4 bases and J lost 8 bases.